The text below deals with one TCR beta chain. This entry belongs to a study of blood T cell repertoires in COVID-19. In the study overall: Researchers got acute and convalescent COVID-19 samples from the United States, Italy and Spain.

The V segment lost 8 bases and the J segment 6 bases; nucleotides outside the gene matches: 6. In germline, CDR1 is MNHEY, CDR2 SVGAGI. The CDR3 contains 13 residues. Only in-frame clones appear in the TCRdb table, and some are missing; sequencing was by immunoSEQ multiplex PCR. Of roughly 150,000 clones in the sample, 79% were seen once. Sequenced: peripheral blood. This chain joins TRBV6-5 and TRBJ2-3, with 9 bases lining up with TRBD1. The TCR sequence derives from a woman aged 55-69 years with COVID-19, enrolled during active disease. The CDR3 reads CASGGQGLDTQYF. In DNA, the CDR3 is TGTGCCAGCGGGGGACAGGGACTGGATACGCAGTATTTT.